The following is a TCR beta chain sequence with its context. V trimming: 4 bases; J trimming: 0 bases; junction bases outside the gene matches: 6. This CDR3 comprises 16 residues. Germline V CDR1 and CDR2: SGDLS, YYNGEE. Sequencing was performed with immunoSEQ multiplex PCR; in TCRdb, only in-frame clones are kept and a portion is missing. The sample carries about 490,000 clones, around 85% recorded once. The record originates from a study of blood T cell repertoires in COVID-19. J is TRBJ2-5 and V is TRBV9, with 10 bases fitting TRBD2. This clonotype originated in a human donor in a cohort sampled during active COVID-19. The specimen sequenced was peripheral blood. CDR3 DNA: TGTGCCAGCAGCTTGCGACTAGCGGGCCACCAAGAGACCCAGTACTTC. Protein: CASSLRLAGHQETQYF.